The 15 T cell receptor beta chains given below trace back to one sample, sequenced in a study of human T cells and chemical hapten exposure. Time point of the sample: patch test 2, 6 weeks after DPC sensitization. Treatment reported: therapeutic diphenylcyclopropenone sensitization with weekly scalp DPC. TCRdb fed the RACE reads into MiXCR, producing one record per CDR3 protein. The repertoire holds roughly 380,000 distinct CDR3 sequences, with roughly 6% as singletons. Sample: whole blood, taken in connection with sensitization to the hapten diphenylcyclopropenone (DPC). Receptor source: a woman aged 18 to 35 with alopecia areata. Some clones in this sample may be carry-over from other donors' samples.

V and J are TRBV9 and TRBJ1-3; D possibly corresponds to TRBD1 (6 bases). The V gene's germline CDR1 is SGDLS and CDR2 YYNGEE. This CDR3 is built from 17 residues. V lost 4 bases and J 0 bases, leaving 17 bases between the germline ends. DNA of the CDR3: TGTGCCAGCAGCCCGAGGGGGGGCGGTAGCTCTGGAAACACCATATATTTT. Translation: CASSPRGGGSSGNTIYF. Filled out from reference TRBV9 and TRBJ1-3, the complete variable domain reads DSGVTQTPKHLITATGQRVTLRCSPRSGDLSVYWYQQSLDQGLQFLIQYYNGEERAKGNILERFSAQQFPDLHSELNLSSLELGDSALYFCASSPRGGGSSGNTIYFGEGSWLTVV.

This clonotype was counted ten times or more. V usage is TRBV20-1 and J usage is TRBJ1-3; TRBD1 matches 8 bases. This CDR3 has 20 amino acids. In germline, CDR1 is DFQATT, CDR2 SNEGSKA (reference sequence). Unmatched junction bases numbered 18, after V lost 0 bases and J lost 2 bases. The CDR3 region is CSARELSGGRAPGAGNTIYF. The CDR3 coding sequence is TGCAGTGCTAGAGAATTGTCAGGGGGCAGAGCCCCTGGAGCTGGAAACACCATATATTTT.

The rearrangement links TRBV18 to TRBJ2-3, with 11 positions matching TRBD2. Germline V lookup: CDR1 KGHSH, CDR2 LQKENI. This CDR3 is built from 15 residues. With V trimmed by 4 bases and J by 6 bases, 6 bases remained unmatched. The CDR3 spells CASSLTGTSGDTQYF. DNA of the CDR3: TGTGCCAGCTCACTTACCGGGACTAGCGGCGATACGCAGTATTTT.

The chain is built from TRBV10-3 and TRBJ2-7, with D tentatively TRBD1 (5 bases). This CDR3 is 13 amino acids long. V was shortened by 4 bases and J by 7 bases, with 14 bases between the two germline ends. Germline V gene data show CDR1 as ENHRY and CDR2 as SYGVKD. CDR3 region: CAISAVDMGEQYF. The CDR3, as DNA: TGTGCCATCAGTGCGGTGGACATGGGAGAGCAGTACTTC.

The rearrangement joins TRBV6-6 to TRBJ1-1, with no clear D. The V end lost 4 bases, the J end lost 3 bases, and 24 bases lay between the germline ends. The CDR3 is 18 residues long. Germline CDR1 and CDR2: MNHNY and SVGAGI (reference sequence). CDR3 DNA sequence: TGTGCCAGCAGTTCCCCGCAACCGACCCGAGGCGGGGACACTGAAGCTTTCTTT. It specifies CASSSPQPTRGGDTEAFF.

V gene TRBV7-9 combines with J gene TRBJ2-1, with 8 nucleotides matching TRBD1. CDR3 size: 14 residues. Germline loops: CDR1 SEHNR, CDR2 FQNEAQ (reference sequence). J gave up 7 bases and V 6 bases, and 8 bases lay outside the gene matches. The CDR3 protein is CASSQTHRGNEQFF. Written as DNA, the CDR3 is TGTGCCAGCAGTCAAACCCACAGGGGGAATGAGCAGTTCTTC.

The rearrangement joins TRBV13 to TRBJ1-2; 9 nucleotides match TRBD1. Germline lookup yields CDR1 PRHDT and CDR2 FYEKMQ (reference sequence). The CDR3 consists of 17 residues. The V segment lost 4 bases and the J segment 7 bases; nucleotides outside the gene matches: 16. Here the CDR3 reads CASSSDRGMTVDFGYTF. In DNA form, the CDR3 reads TGTGCCAGCAGCTCTGACAGGGGGATGACGGTGGACTTTGGCTACACCTTC. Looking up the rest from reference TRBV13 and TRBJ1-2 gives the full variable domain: AAGVIQSPRHLIKEKRETATLKCYPIPRHDTVYWYQQGPGQDPQFLISFYEKMQSDKGSIPDRFSAQQFSDYHSELNMSSLELGDSALYFCASSSDRGMTVDFGYTFGSGTRLTVV.

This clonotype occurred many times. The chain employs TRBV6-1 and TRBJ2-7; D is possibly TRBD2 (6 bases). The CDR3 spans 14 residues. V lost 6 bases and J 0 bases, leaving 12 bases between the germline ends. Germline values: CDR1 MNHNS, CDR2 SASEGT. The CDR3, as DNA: TGTGCCAGCAGCAGACTAGGCAACTCCTACGAGCAGTACTTC. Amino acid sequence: CASSRLGNSYEQYF.

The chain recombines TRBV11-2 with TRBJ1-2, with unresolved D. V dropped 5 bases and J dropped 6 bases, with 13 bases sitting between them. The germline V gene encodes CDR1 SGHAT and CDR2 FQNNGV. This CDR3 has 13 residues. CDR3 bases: TGTGCCAGCAGCCCCCCTTCCCGGGATGGCTACACCTTC. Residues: CASSPPSRDGYTF. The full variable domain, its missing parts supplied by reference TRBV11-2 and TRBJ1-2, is EAGVAQSPRYKIIEKRQSVAFWCNPISGHATLYWYQQILGQGPKLLIQFQNNGVVDDSQLPKDRFSAERLKGVDSTLKIQPAKLEDSAVYLCASSPPSRDGYTFGSGTRLTVV.

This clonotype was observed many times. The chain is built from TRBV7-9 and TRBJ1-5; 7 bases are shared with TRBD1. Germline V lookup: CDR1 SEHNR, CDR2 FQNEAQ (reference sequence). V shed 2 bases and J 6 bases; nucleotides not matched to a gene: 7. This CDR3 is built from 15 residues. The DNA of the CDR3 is TGTGCCAGCAGCTTACAAGGGGGCTCGGGTCAGCCCCAGCATTTT. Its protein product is CASSLQGGSGQPQHF. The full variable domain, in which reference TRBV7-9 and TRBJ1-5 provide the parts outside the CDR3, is DTGVSQNPRHKITKRGQNVTFRCDPISEHNRLYWYRQTLGQGPEFLTYFQNEAQLEKSRLLSDRFSAERPKGSFSTLEIQRTEQGDSAMYLCASSLQGGSGQPQHFGDGTRLSIL.

The CDR3 DNA is TGTGCCAGCAGTGACTCTAGGACAACCGTGGGTGAGCAGTTCTTC. Amino acid sequence: CASSDSRTTVGEQFF. This rearrangement joins TRBV6-4 to TRBJ2-1; a possible D gene is TRBD1 (5 bases). The germline V gene encodes CDR1 MRHNA and CDR2 SNTAGT. This CDR3 has 15 residues. V was pared by 0 bases and J by 9 bases, with 15 bases between.

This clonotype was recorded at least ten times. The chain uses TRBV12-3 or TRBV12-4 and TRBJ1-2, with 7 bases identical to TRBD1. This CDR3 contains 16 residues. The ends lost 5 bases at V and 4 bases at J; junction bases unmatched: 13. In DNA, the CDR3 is TGTGCCAGCAGTCCGATCGGGACAGATCCTCTCTATGGCTACACCTTC. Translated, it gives CASSPIGTDPLYGYTF.

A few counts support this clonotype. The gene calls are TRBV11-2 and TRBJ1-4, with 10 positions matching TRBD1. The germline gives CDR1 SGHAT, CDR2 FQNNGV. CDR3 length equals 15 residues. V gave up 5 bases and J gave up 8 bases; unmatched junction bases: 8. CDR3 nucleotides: TGTGCCAGCAGCACCGACAGGGGGCGAGGGGAAAAACTGTTTTTT. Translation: CASSTDRGRGEKLFF.

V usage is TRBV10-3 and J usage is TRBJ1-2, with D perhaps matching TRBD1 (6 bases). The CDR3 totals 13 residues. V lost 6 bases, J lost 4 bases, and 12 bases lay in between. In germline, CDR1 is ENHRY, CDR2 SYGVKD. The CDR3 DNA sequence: TGTGCCATCAGCGAGGGGGGCCTCTATGGCTACACCTTC. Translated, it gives CAISEGGLYGYTF.

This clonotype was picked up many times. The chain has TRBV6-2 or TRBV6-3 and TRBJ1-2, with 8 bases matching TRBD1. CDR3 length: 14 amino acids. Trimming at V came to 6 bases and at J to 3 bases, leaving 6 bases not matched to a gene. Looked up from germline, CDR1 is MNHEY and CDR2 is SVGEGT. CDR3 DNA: TGTGCCAGCAGAGGGACAGGAGGATACTATGGCTACACCTTC. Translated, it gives CASRGTGGYYGYTF.